This is a list of T cell receptor beta chains from one sample in a study of T cell responses to AZD1222 COVID-19 vaccine. Sequenced by immunoSEQ multiplex PCR; TCRdb stores in-frame clones only, minus some. The table shows fewer than 150,000 clones, with about nine tenths occurring only once. This material consisted of peripheral blood, taken on day 0 of AZD1222 vaccination. The receptors shown here come from an adult in good health. CDR3s include the opening cysteine and the closing phenylalanine or tryptophan. The D gene is left open where the match is weak. Expanded clones get a size class; other rows say once, few or many, or leave the size out.

j_call v_call d_call clone_size cdr3_nt cdr3_aa
TRBJ2-1 TRBV11-2 . once TGTGCCAGCAGATCCCCTGGGAGCTCCTACAATGAGCAGTTCTTC CASRSPGSSYNEQFF
TRBJ2-7 TRBV5-5 TRBD1 . TGTGCCAGCAGCTTGTCCGGGACAGGGATTTACGAGCAGTACTTC CASSLSGTGIYEQYF
TRBJ2-7 TRBV24-1 . . TGTGCCACCAGGGACTACAGGGATAGTGACGAGCAGTACTTC CATRDYRDSDEQYF
TRBJ2-2 TRBV4-2 . . TGTGCCAGCAGCCAAGACAGCTTCGATGTATTCACCGGGGAGCTGTTTTTT CASSQDSFDVFTGELFF
TRBJ1-4 TRBV14 . . TGTGCCAGCAGCCATACTGAAAAACTGTTTTTT CASSHTEKLFF
TRBJ1-1 TRBV2 TRBD1 once TGTGCCAGCAGCCAAACAGGGGGTGCCACTGAAGCTTTCTTT CASSQTGGATEAFF
TRBJ2-2 TRBV7-2 TRBD2 . TGTGCCAGCAGCCGCGGGGGGTCTAGTACGAACACCGGGGAGCTGTTTTTT CASSRGGSSTNTGELFF
TRBJ2-7 TRBV11-2 . . TGTGCCAGCAGCTTAGTCGGACTTAACGACATTGCCTACGAGCAGTACTTC CASSLVGLNDIAYEQYF
TRBJ1-1 TRBV6-5 . . TGTGCCAGCAGTTATGGCGGAACGGAGGGAGCTTTCTTT CASSYGGTEGAFF
TRBJ1-5 TRBV4-1 . . TGCGCCAGCAGCCAGGTGGAGGGTCGGGGGGCGGATCAGCCCCAGCATTTT CASSQVEGRGADQPQHF
TRBJ1-3 TRBV7-2 . . TGTGCCAGCAGCCCCGGCCCCCCCTCCCCGGGAAACACCATATATTTT CASSPGPPSPGNTIYF
TRBJ1-5 TRBV7-7 TRBD1 . TGTGCCAGCAGCTTTTCAGGGACAGTCTACTTTTATAGCAATCAGCCCCAGCATTTT CASSFSGTVYFYSNQPQHF
TRBJ2-5 TRBV24-1 TRBD2 . TGTGCCACCAGTGAGAGCGGGGGGGCTGGAGAGACCCAGTACTTC CATSESGGAGETQYF
TRBJ1-5 TRBV5-1 . few TGCGCCAGCAGCTTGGTGGCAGGGGACAATCAGCCCCAGCATTTT CASSLVAGDNQPQHF
TRBJ1-3 TRBV10-3 . . TGTGCCATCAATGAGGGAGGGGGAAACACCATATATTTT CAINEGGGNTIYF
TRBJ1-2 TRBV21-1 . . TGTGCCAGCAGCAACGGAGGCGAGGTAAAGGGCTACACCTTC CASSNGGEVKGYTF
TRBJ1-2 TRBV28 . . TGTGCCAGCAGTCCACAGGGACCTAACTATGGCTACACCTTC CASSPQGPNYGYTF
TRBJ1-6 TRBV4-1 . . TGCGCCAGCAGCCAGGGTCGTGTAGGGTCGAGCTCACCCCTCCACTTT CASSQGRVGSSSPLHF
TRBJ2-1 TRBV27 . . TGTGCCAGCAAGGGGTCCTACAATGAGCAGTTCTTC CASKGSYNEQFF
TRBJ1-2 TRBV6-6 . . TGTGCCAGCAGCCGTCAAGTTATAAGCGGCTACACCTTC CASSRQVISGYTF
TRBJ2-7 TRBV4-3 TRBD2 . TGCGCCAGCAGCCAAGCCACTACCGGGGGGGTCTCCTACGAGCAGTACTTC CASSQATTGGVSYEQYF